The sequence of this TCR beta chain was determined in a study of PD-L1 blockade in urothelial cancer. Whole-study context: A median of 141,255 T cells was found in the blood samples.

Study observations and caveats: Durable-benefit patients had greater expansion of tumor-associated blood clones at 3 weeks.

Within the sample, this clone is medium-sized. Its antigen is as yet unknown. V lost 2 bases, J lost 2 bases, and 13 bases lay in between. The germline gives CDR1 SNHLY, CDR2 FYNNEI. The CDR3 is 15 amino acids. Some clones are missing from TCRdb's copy, which holds only in-frame ones; the method was immunoSEQ multiplex PCR. The sample consists of 35,000 to 45,000 clones, roughly 80% of them appearing once. The chain is built from TRBV2 and TRBJ2-7; D is ambiguous. The material was PBMCs, obtained around atezolizumab (anti-PD-L1) treatment. The source is a man between 65 and 85 years old with urothelial cancer. CDR3 loop: CASSETFSSAYEQYF. CDR3 DNA sequence: TGTGCCAGCAGTGAAACTTTTTCGTCTGCCTACGAGCAGTACTTC.